A few counts support the clone carrying this TCR beta chain. Its specificity is not known. Unique molecular identifiers were used in preparing the TCRbeta library. TCRdb recomputed calls from the PCR reads with MiXCR, one row per CDR3 protein. The sample holds 250,000 to 300,000 distinct CDR3 sequences, around 10% seen once. This sample is part of a study of T-cell reconstitution after alpha-beta-depleted transplantation in children. Study-wide points: By about two months after transplant, alpha-beta T cells reportedly arose from several hundred graft clones that had expanded. For some patients, TCRbeta diversity was high at day 60 because of recipient T cells and thymic progenitors that survived. At the one-year point after transplant, T-cell counts and TCRbeta diversity were found to come mostly from T cells that had been newly produced.

Here the sequenced sample was peripheral blood, taken 180 days after TCRalphabeta/CD19-depleted stem cell transplant. This receptor was identified in a male patient aged 2 to 10 who had a stem cell transplant for chronic granulomatous disease, so the T cells may come from the graft donor.

The DNA for the CDR3 is TGTGCCATCCCGACAGAACGGAATGAAAAACTGTTTTTT. Its protein product is CAIPTERNEKLFF. The chain uses TRBV24-1 and TRBJ1-4; D might be TRBD1 (5 bases). Per germline, CDR1 KGHDR and CDR2 SFDVKD. The CDR3 consists of 13 residues. V shed 11 bases and J shed 5 bases, with 14 bases lying between them.